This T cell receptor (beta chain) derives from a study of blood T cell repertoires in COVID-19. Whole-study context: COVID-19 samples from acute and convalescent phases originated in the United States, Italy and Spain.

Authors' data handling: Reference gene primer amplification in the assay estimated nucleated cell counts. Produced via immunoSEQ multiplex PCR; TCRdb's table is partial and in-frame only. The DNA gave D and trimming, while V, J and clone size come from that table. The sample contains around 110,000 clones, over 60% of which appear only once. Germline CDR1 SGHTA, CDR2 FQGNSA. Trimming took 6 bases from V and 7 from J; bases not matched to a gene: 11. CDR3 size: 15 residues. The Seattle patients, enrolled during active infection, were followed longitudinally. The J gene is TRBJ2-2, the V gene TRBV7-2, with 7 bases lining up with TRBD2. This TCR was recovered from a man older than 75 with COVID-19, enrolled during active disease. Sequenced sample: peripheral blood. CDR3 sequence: CASRLLASGYGELFF. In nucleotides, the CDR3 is TGTGCCAGCAGGTTACTAGCGTCGGGCTACGGGGAGCTGTTTTTT.